Presented here are 13 T cell receptor beta chains from one specimen sequenced in a study of early T cells in non-severe SARS-CoV-2 infection. TCRdb reprocessed the 5' RACE reads via MiXCR and lists one record per CDR3 protein. The sample includes about 92,000 distinct CDR3 sequences, 16% seen only once; the top ten take over 1%. Sequenced: whole blood. Every receptor here comes from an adult who was a healthcare worker with PCR-confirmed SARS-CoV-2 infection or an uninfected control (not recorded which).

The chain is built from TRBV2 and TRBJ2-3; D is undetermined. The CDR3 is 16 residues long. In germline, CDR1 is SNHLY, CDR2 FYNNEI. Trimming took off 1 base at V and 2 bases at J, with 13 bases between the two ends. CDR3 amino acids: CASSEGYRTYTDTQYF. CDR3 nucleotides: TGTGCCAGCAGTGAAGGTTATCGGACCTACACAGATACGCAGTATTTT.

This sequence joins TRBV10-2 and TRBJ2-7; D may be TRBD2 (6 bases). V lost 6 bases to trimming and J lost 4 bases, with 16 bases between them. This CDR3 is built from 14 residues. Germline values: CDR1 WSHSY, CDR2 SAAADI. For the CDR3, the DNA is TGCGCCAGCAGCCCTGGACGGGAGCTGTACGAGCAGTACTTC. Amino acid sequence: CASSPGRELYEQYF.

This clonotype was counted only a few times. V gene TRBV28 combines with J gene TRBJ2-3; 9 nucleotides match TRBD1. V lost 5 bases to trimming and J lost 2 bases; unmatched junction nucleotides: 8. Germline V gene sequence: CDR1 MDHEN, CDR2 SYDVKM. The CDR3 sequence is 16 residues long. CDR3 coding DNA: TGTGCCAGCAGTATACCGGGACAGGGAACCACAGATACGCAGTATTTT. Translated: CASSIPGQGTTDTQYF.

This clonotype was seen many times. CDR3 DNA sequence: TGTGCCAGCAGCCCAGGGGGCGAGCAGTACTTC. Residues: CASSPGGEQYF. V gene TRBV28 combines with J gene TRBJ2-7, with 7 bases lining up with TRBD1. From germline, CDR1 is MDHEN and CDR2 SYDVKM. CDR3 size: 11 residues. The J segment lost 6 bases and the V segment lost 6 bases, leaving 2 bases of the junction unmatched. Full variable domain (outside the CDR3, taken from reference TRBV28 and TRBJ2-7): DVKVTQSSRYLVKRTGEKVFLECVQDMDHENMFWYRQDPGLGLRLIYFSYDVKMKEKGDIPEGYSVSREKKERFSLILESASTNQTSMYLCASSPGGEQYFGPGTRLTVT.

J is TRBJ2-7 and V is TRBV20-1; D gene uncertain. The V and J ends lost 5 bases and 2 bases respectively, with 13 bases between them. The CDR3 consists of 13 residues. Germline V gives CDR1 DFQATT, CDR2 SNEGSKA (reference sequence). The CDR3 region is CSAYPPDAYEQYF. For the CDR3, the DNA is TGCAGTGCTTATCCCCCCGACGCCTACGAGCAGTACTTC.

Only a few counts were recorded for this clonotype. The chain has TRBV20-1 and TRBJ2-1, with D perhaps TRBD2 (6 bases). The CDR3 is 13 amino acids. Trimming removed 4 bases at V and 8 bases at J, with 15 bases between. Germline values: CDR1 DFQATT, CDR2 SNEGSKA (reference sequence). As DNA, the CDR3 is TGCAGTGCTATATTAACTAGCACCCATGAGCAGTTCTTC. Translated: CSAILTSTHEQFF.

This clonotype has a handful of counts. The V and J genes are TRBV7-8 and TRBJ2-3; 7 bases match TRBD1. This CDR3 spans 17 amino acids. V was pared by 1 base and J by 1 base, with 8 bases of the junction left unmatched. The germline CDR1 and CDR2 sequences are SGHVS and FQNEAQ. This chain's CDR3 is CASSLVGTEARTDTQYF. Written as DNA, the CDR3 is TGTGCCAGCAGCTTAGTCGGGACAGAGGCCCGCACAGATACGCAGTATTTT.

The chain is built from TRBV14 and TRBJ2-7; the D gene is possibly TRBD2 (6 bases). CDR1 SGHDN and CDR2 FVKESK come from the germline V gene. The CDR3 has 18 amino acids. The ends were cut back, 0 bases at V and 1 base at J, with 19 bases in the middle. Here the CDR3 DNA reads TGTGCCAGCAGCCAAGATAGGTTCCGGCGGGACCTATCCTACGAGCAGTACTTC. Translation gives CASSQDRFRRDLSYEQYF.

The rearrangement links TRBV13 to TRBJ2-7; D is perhaps TRBD1 (6 bases). Germline assignment: CDR1 PRHDT and CDR2 FYEKMQ (reference sequence). The CDR3 spans 12 residues. V lost 3 bases to trimming and J lost 6 bases, with 9 bases between them. The CDR3, as DNA: TGTGCCAGCAGCTTTCTACAGGGCGAGCAGTACTTC. Encoded protein: CASSFLQGEQYF.

CDR3 in amino acids: CASTPTGSDKNIQYF. CDR3 nucleotide sequence: TGTGCCAGCACTCCCACGGGGAGCGACAAAAACATTCAGTACTTC. The V call is TRBV28, the J call TRBJ2-4; D possibly corresponds to TRBD2 (5 bases). CDR1 and CDR2 (germline): MDHEN, SYDVKM. CDR3 length: 15 residues. Trimming pared 7 bases from V and 3 bases from J, leaving 16 bases between.

This clonotype was recorded a few times. The chain employs TRBV27 and TRBJ1-1; 8 nucleotides align to TRBD1. The V segment lost 5 bases and the J segment 1 base; nucleotides outside the gene matches: 9. This CDR3 spans 16 amino acids. Germline assignment: CDR1 MNHEY and CDR2 SMNVEV (reference sequence). In DNA form, the CDR3 reads TGTGCCAGCAGTGAAAACAGGGGGGCCGCGAACACTGAAGCTTTCTTT. Translation: CASSENRGAANTEAFF.

In its sample, this clonotype was seen many times. The chain has TRBV10-3 and TRBJ2-3; TRBD2 matches at 12 bases. Germline V gene lookup returns CDR1 ENHRY and CDR2 SYGVKD. The CDR3 spans 15 residues. With V trimmed by 10 bases and J by 0 bases, 5 bases remained unmatched. CDR3 sequence (DNA): TGTGCCACCCTAGCGGGGGGGCTGAGCACAGATACGCAGTATTTT. Translating gives CATLAGGLSTDTQYF.

J is TRBJ1-1 and V is TRBV6-6; 7 nucleotides align to TRBD1. This CDR3 spans 13 amino acids. Trimming removed 10 bases from V and 2 bases from J; junction bases left unmatched: 7. In germline, CDR1 is MNHNY, CDR2 SVGAGI (reference sequence). The CDR3 DNA sequence: TGTGCCACGATGACAGGGTTAAACACTGAAGCTTTCTTT. Protein: CATMTGLNTEAFF.